A selection of T cell receptor beta chains follows, all from one sample in a study of T cell changes during pregnancy in multiple sclerosis. Sequencing was performed with immunoSEQ multiplex PCR; in TCRdb, only in-frame clones are kept and a portion is missing. Among about 77,000 clones listed, about nine tenths were seen once. This specimen was peripheral blood, taken before pregnancy. These TCRs come from a female donor with multiple sclerosis, enrolled in a pregnancy study. Each CDR3 is given with its conserved first and last residue. D genes are given only for firm matches. Expanded clones get a size class; other rows say once, few or many, or leave the size out.

clone_size	v_call	d_call	j_call	cdr3_nt	cdr3_aa
-	TRBV12-5	TRBD1	TRBJ1-2	TGTGCTAGTGCCCTGGACAGGGTGCTAGATAACTATGGCTACACCTTC	CASALDRVLDNYGYTF
-	TRBV18	TRBD1	TRBJ1-1	TGTGCCAGCTCACCTGGACAGGGCCTGATGAACACTGAAGCTTTCTTT	CASSPGQGLMNTEAFF
-	TRBV6-5	TRBD1	TRBJ1-5	TGTGCCAGCAGTTACTTTAGGGACAGCAAAGATCAGCCCCAGCATTTT	CASSYFRDSKDQPQHF
-	TRBV7-3	TRBD2	TRBJ2-3	TGTGCCAGCAGTGGGACTAGCGAGAGCACAGATACGCAGTATTTT	CASSGTSESTDTQYF
-	TRBV5-1	-	TRBJ1-1	TGCGCCAGCACACTCCGACCGACAGGGAACACTGAAGCTTTCTTT	CASTLRPTGNTEAFF
-	TRBV30	TRBD2	TRBJ2-5	TGTGCCTGGAGGCTAGCGGGGCGTCAAGAGACCCAGTACTTC	CAWRLAGRQETQYF
once	TRBV5-6	TRBD2	TRBJ2-7	TGTGCCAGCAGCTTGTACATTGGCGGGGGGGCCTGGTACGAGCAGTACTTC	CASSLYIGGGAWYEQYF
-	TRBV19	TRBD1	TRBJ2-2	TGTGCCAGTGACAGGGGAAACACCGGGGAGCTGTTTTTT	CASDRGNTGELFF
-	TRBV6-6	-	TRBJ1-2	TGTGCCAGCAGTTACGGGGCAGGCAATAACTATGGCTACACCTTC	CASSYGAGNNYGYTF
-	TRBV29-1	TRBD1	TRBJ1-1	TGCAGCGTTGATGGGACAGTAAACACTGAAGCTTTCTTT	CSVDGTVNTEAFF
-	TRBV29-1	TRBD1	TRBJ2-1	TGCAGCGTTGAACCCCGGGACAGGGGGTATGGTGAGCAGTTCTTC	CSVEPRDRGYGEQFF
-	TRBV18	TRBD1	TRBJ2-7	TGTGCCAGCTCAATCCCGGGACAGGGGGCCTACGAGCAGTACTTC	CASSIPGQGAYEQYF
-	TRBV5-1	-	TRBJ2-1	TGCGCCAGCAGCTTGCCAGGCGGCCCGGGGAAGGTCGGGAGCTCCTACAATGAGCAGTTCTTC	CASSLPGGPGKVGSSYNEQFF
-	TRBV4-3	-	TRBJ1-2	TGCGCCAGCAGCCAAGAACAGGGAACAGGCTACACCTTC	CASSQEQGTGYTF
-	TRBV4-1	TRBD1	TRBJ1-1	TGCGCCAGCAGCCACTCCCCGACAGGGAGGATCACTGAAGCTTTCTTT	CASSHSPTGRITEAFF
-	TRBV12-5	TRBD1	TRBJ2-7	TGTGCTAGTGGTTTGGAGACCGGGACAGGCTACTCCTACGAGCAGTACTTC	CASGLETGTGYSYEQYF
-	TRBV4-3	TRBD1	TRBJ2-7	TGCGCCAGCAGCCAAGGTCAGGGGGCGTACGAGCAGTACTTC	CASSQGQGAYEQYF
-	TRBV25-1	TRBD1	TRBJ2-2	TGTGCCAGCGGTAGGACAGGGGCCTACACCGGGGAGCTGTTTTTT	CASGRTGAYTGELFF
-	TRBV6-6	-	TRBJ1-2	TGTGCCAGCAGTTACTCGAACCCGGGAAGCTATGGCTACACCTTC	CASSYSNPGSYGYTF
-	TRBV7-9	TRBD1	TRBJ1-1	TGTGCCAGCAGCGTCCCGGGACAGGGCCGGGCTTTCTTT	CASSVPGQGRAFF
-	TRBV20-1	-	TRBJ1-5	TGCAGTGCCGGGGAGCAGCCCCAGCATTTT	CSAGEQPQHF
once	TRBV6-1	-	TRBJ2-1	TGTGCCAGCAGTCGCACAGCTTACAATGAGCAGTTCTTC	CASSRTAYNEQFF
-	TRBV5-4	TRBD1	TRBJ1-2	TGTGCCAGCACGAAGGCGGGACAGTACTATGGCTACACCTTC	CASTKAGQYYGYTF
-	TRBV18	-	TRBJ2-7	TGTGCCAGCTCTCGCTCGTACAACGAGCAGTACTTC	CASSRSYNEQYF
-	TRBV4-1	-	TRBJ1-6	TGCGCCAGCAGCCAAGTCCCGGGACTGAATTCACCCCTCCACTTT	CASSQVPGLNSPLHF
-	TRBV19	-	TRBJ1-2	TGTGCCAGTAGCAATACAGAGATCCATAACTATGGCTACACCTTC	CASSNTEIHNYGYTF
-	TRBV6-1	-	TRBJ1-2	TGTGCCAGCACTACAGGTGGAATGGGGTATGGCTACACCTTC	CASTTGGMGYGYTF
few	TRBV29-1	-	TRBJ1-1	TGCAGCGTTCGACCGGAGACTGAAGCTTTCTTT	CSVRPETEAFF
-	TRBV6-1	TRBD2	TRBJ2-7	TGTGCCAGCAATCGGGGGGGGAACTACGAGCAGTACTTC	CASNRGGNYEQYF
few	TRBV4-2	TRBD2	TRBJ2-7	TGTGCCAGCAGCCCCCAACCCACTAGCGGCTCCTACGAGCAGTACTTC	CASSPQPTSGSYEQYF
-	TRBV4-2	-	TRBJ1-4	TGTGCCAGCAGCCTACAAAGACCAGGGTGGGGGCGGAATGAAAAACTGTTTTTT	CASSLQRPGWGRNEKLFF
few	TRBV18	-	TRBJ1-2	TGTGCCAGCTCACCCGACAGAGACTATGGCTACACCTTC	CASSPDRDYGYTF
-	TRBV7-3	TRBD1	TRBJ2-2	TGTGCCAGCAGCTCGACAGGGGACACCGGGGAGCTGTTTTTT	CASSSTGDTGELFF